The clone carrying this TCR beta chain was counted once. In the original analysis: Cell counts per sample came from amplifying reference gene primers. Repertoires were generated with immunoSEQ multiplex PCR, while TCRdb's copy carries only in-frame clones and drops some. The V and J calls and clone size were taken over from that table, and D and trimming were inferred from the DNA. The sample yields some 87,000 clones, approximately 86% seen once. The record originates from a study of blood T cell repertoires in COVID-19. At the level of the study: Spain, Italy and the United States supplied samples that represented acute and convalescent COVID-19. T cells, B-cell-depleted T cells, or PBMCs supplied cDNA or gDNA.

Sample: peripheral blood. The receptor comes from a woman in her sixties or seventies with active or convalescent COVID-19.

Here the CDR3 DNA reads TGTGCCAGCAGCCTAGGGGCAGGTGGGTGGTACGAGCAGTACTTC. It is translated as CASSLGAGGWYEQYF. The chain is built from TRBV11-2 and TRBJ2-7, with D possibly being TRBD1 (5 bases). V lost 5 bases, J lost 4 bases, and 18 bases lay in between. Germline CDR1 reads SGHAT; CDR2 reads FQNNGV. This CDR3 comprises 15 residues.